This TCR beta chain was profiled in a study of OX40 agonist ivuxolimab in advanced cancers. The data were produced by immunoSEQ multiplex PCR, yet TCRdb's version contains in-frame clones alone and is incomplete. The repertoire holds tens of thousands of clones, around nine tenths seen once, with roughly 1.1% in the top ten. This clone came up once. As yet, its antigen is unknown. General study findings and limits: The mean number of expanded clones was higher in CD8+ T cells than in CD4+. At 0.1 to 3.0 mg/kg, clonal expansion of CD4+ and CD8+ blood T cells had occurred by week 6. Also showing low normalized T-cell clonal expansion were some of the nonresponders. It was not determined which antigens were specifically recognized by the peripheral T cells that had undergone clonal expansion.

CDR3 length: 17 residues. Germline V gene sequence: CDR1 MNHEY, CDR2 SMNVEV (reference sequence). V gave up 1 base and J gave up 6 bases, with 18 bases separating them. The source of this sequence is an adult with an advanced solid tumor such as melanoma, head and neck, liver or kidney cancer. The genes are TRBV27 and TRBJ2-2; D may be TRBD2 (5 bases). The specimen was CD4+ or CD8+ T cells sorted from blood, collected in a trial of the OX40 agonist ivuxolimab. CDR3: CASSLYAELAEPGELFF. DNA for the CDR3: TGTGCCAGCAGTTTATATGCGGAGCTAGCTGAGCCCGGGGAGCTGTTTTTT.